The 13 T cell receptor beta chains presented below share a single source sample, sequenced in a study of regulatory T cells in long-lasting Graves disease. Assembly of TCR beta libraries relied on iRepertoire HTBI primers together with Arm-PCR of CDR3 regions. TCRdb analysed the multiplex PCR reads with MiXCR anew, one entry per CDR3 protein. Of roughly 610,000 distinct CDR3 sequences listed, 15% to 20% are singletons. The time point is: newly diagnosed GD, antithyroid drugs for less than 3 months. Generation of the TCR library employed RNA extracted from PBMCs. The sample was also linked to a second study, of T cells in Graves' hyperthyroidism and ophthalmopathy.

The sequencing here drew on peripheral blood mononuclear cells (PBMCs), taken at new diagnosis, from a patient treated with antithyroid drugs. The source is a young man with Graves disease.

This clonotype was picked up many times. CDR3 in amino acids: CASTIKGVNTEAFF. CDR3 sequence (DNA): TGTGCCAGCACAATAAAAGGGGTGAACACTGAAGCTTTCTTT. The chain carries TRBV3-1 and TRBJ1-1, with a possible D match to TRBD1 (5 bases). Trimming left V 7 bases short and J 0 bases short, with 12 bases between. This CDR3 has 14 amino acids. CDR1 and CDR2 (germline): LGHDT, YNNKEL (reference sequence).

The chain carries TRBV19 and TRBJ1-1, with D possibly matching TRBD1 (5 bases). Germline CDR1 reads LNHDA; CDR2 reads SQIVND (reference sequence). Trimming removed 2 bases at V and 6 bases at J, with 13 bases between. The CDR3 runs to 14 residues. The CDR3 coding sequence is TGTGCCAGTAGTATATCGGGACTGTACCCTGAAGCTTTCTTT. Amino acids: CASSISGLYPEAFF.

This CDR3 is CASSSRQGQTQYF. CDR3 coding DNA: TGCGCCAGCAGCTCTCGACAGGGTCAGACCCAGTACTTC. The chain uses TRBV5-1 and TRBJ2-5; 7 bases map to TRBD1. V lost 3 bases and J lost 6; bases outside the gene matches: 5. There are 13 residues in the CDR3. Looked up from germline, CDR1 is SGHRS and CDR2 is YFSETQ.

V usage is TRBV7-2 and J usage is TRBJ2-3; 8 nucleotides align to TRBD2. Per the germline V gene, CDR1 is SGHTA and CDR2 is FQGNSA. The CDR3 loop spans 18 amino acids. V was clipped by 7 bases and J by 4 bases; unmatched bases: 19. The CDR3 is CASTIPPREGVYSDTQYF. CDR3 DNA: TGTGCCAGCACCATTCCGCCCCGGGAGGGAGTATATTCAGATACGCAGTATTTT.

The V and J genes are TRBV4-1 and TRBJ2-7; TRBD2 matches 9 bases. The CDR3 contains 18 residues. V was pared by 0 bases and J by 4 bases, with 13 bases of the junction left unmatched. Looked up from germline, CDR1 is MGHRA and CDR2 is YSYEKL. The CDR3 sequence: CASSQDWGPVAGEYEQYF. CDR3 nucleotides: TGCGCCAGCAGCCAAGATTGGGGCCCCGTAGCGGGAGAATACGAGCAGTACTTC.

This clonotype was picked up a small number of times. The rearrangement joins TRBV28 to TRBJ1-2; unclear D gene. The length of the CDR3 is 14 residues. CDR1 and CDR2 (germline): MDHEN, SYDVKM. V dropped 5 bases and J dropped 5 bases, with 15 bases sitting between them. CDR3 sequence (DNA): TGTGCCAGCAGTACCCCCGGTCGGTTTTATGGCTACACCTTC. It specifies CASSTPGRFYGYTF.

This clonotype was counted many times. The chain carries TRBV29-1 and TRBJ2-1, with TRBD1 matching over 7 bases. V lost 6 bases and J lost 5; bases outside the gene matches: 10. Germline loops: CDR1 SQVTM, CDR2 ANQGSEA. This CDR3 region has 14 residues. CDR3 sequence: CSVRTGEGHNEQFF. The CDR3, as DNA: TGCAGCGTCCGTACAGGGGAAGGGCACAATGAGCAGTTCTTC.

The table lists this clonotype with a few counts. The J gene is TRBJ1-2, the V gene TRBV7-9, with D possibly matching TRBD1 (5 bases). Per the germline V gene, CDR1 is SEHNR and CDR2 is FQNEAQ (reference sequence). V gave up 3 bases and J gave up 5 bases, with 16 bases separating them. The CDR3 is 15 amino acids. CDR3 in amino acids: CASSLRGLGWYGYTF. CDR3 DNA: TGTGCCAGCAGCTTGAGGGGCTTAGGGTGGTATGGCTACACCTTC.

This clonotype was counted at least ten times. This chain uses TRBV12-5 with TRBJ1-4, with 8 positions matching TRBD1. This CDR3 contains 14 residues. The germline gives CDR1 LGHNT, CDR2 FRNRAP. Unmatched junction bases numbered 7, after V lost 6 bases and J lost 7 bases. The CDR3 DNA follows: TGTGCTAGTGGCCCAGGGGGCTTAGGTGAAAAACTGTTTTTT. It codes for CASGPGGLGEKLFF.

This clonotype has ten or more counts. V usage is TRBV7-9 and J usage is TRBJ2-7; D unresolved. The CDR3 consists of 13 residues. V lost 4 bases to trimming and J lost 2 bases, with 9 bases between them. The germline gives CDR1 SEHNR, CDR2 FQNEAQ (reference sequence). The CDR3 spells CASSSDGPYEQYF. The CDR3 coding sequence is TGTGCCAGCAGCTCGGACGGGCCCTACGAGCAGTACTTC.

This clonotype has ten or more counts. V gene TRBV28 combines with J gene TRBJ1-5, with D maybe TRBD1 (6 bases). CDR1 MDHEN and CDR2 SYDVKM come from the germline V gene. V was pared by 7 bases and J by 0 bases, with 25 bases between. The CDR3 length is 19 residues. The CDR3 nucleotides are TGTGCCAGCATCAAAGCGCCAGGGGCCGCAACATATAGCAATCAGCCCCAGCATTTT. Its protein is CASIKAPGAATYSNQPQHF.

The chain has TRBV7-9 and TRBJ2-1; 8 bases are a match to TRBD2. The DNA end is more similar to TRBJ2-5, so the J call may be wrong. This CDR3 spans 17 amino acids. Germline assignment: CDR1 SEHNR and CDR2 FQNEAQ (reference sequence). CDR3 nucleotides: TGTGCCAGCAGCCCCCGCGGAGGGGCGGGAGGAGTAGAGACCCAGTACTTC. It encodes CASSPRGGAGGVETQYF.

This clonotype was detected many times. This rearrangement joins TRBV27 to TRBJ2-1, with TRBD2 matching over 11 bases. The length of the CDR3 is 18 residues. The V gene's germline CDR1 is MNHEY and CDR2 SMNVEV (reference sequence). The J segment lost 2 bases and the V segment lost 5 bases, leaving 11 bases of the junction unmatched. CDR3: CASSRLTLAGDAYNEQFF. CDR3 bases: TGTGCCAGCAGTCGGCTGACACTAGCGGGAGACGCCTACAATGAGCAGTTCTTC.